The rows below give T cell receptor beta chains drawn from one sample of a study of blood T cells in healthy people across ages. TCRdb ran MiXCR on the 5' RACE reads and lists one entry per CDR3 protein. The sample records about 670,000 distinct CDR3 sequences, approximately 52% being singletons. Sequenced input: blood. These receptors came from a woman of 80 years or more in good health. Both conserved end residues are part of each CDR3. The D gene is left open where the match is weak. The size entry is marked missing in some rows and otherwise reads once, few, many or a size class.

J gene: TRBJ2-1; clone size: many; V gene: TRBV20-1; D gene: NA; CDR3 DNA: TGCAGTGCCCCATCCTGGGGCGATGAGCAGTTCTTC; CDR3 protein: CSAPSWGDEQFF
J gene: TRBJ2-1; clone size: once; V gene: TRBV27; D gene: NA; CDR3 DNA: TGTGCCAGCTACAGCGCGAAGAGTCGGTACAATGAGCAGTTCTTC; CDR3 protein: CASYSAKSRYNEQFF
J gene: TRBJ2-1; clone size: many; V gene: TRBV29-1; D gene: TRBD1; CDR3 DNA: TGCAGCGTCCGGGACAGGGCCTCCAGTGAGCAGTTCTTC; CDR3 protein: CSVRDRASSEQFF
J gene: TRBJ1-2; clone size: few; V gene: TRBV20-1; D gene: TRBD1; CDR3 DNA: TGCAGTGCCACGGGGGGGAGGACAGGGAGTCCCTATGGCTACACCTTC; CDR3 protein: CSATGGRTGSPYGYTF
J gene: TRBJ1-5; clone size: NA; V gene: TRBV12-3/TRBV12-4; D gene: NA; CDR3 DNA: TGTGCCAGCAGTTTAGCGGCCCAGGGGTTATTTCAGCCCCAGCATTTT; CDR3 protein: CASSLAAQGLFQPQHF
J gene: TRBJ1-2; clone size: many; V gene: TRBV5-1; D gene: TRBD1; CDR3 DNA: TGCGCCAGCAGCTCCTCGGACAGGGCTATGGGCTACACCTTC; CDR3 protein: CASSSSDRAMGYTF
J gene: TRBJ2-3; clone size: once; V gene: TRBV20-1; D gene: NA; CDR3 DNA: TGCAGTGCTAGGGACCATGACAGCGGCACAGATACGCAGTATTTT; CDR3 protein: CSARDHDSGTDTQYF
J gene: TRBJ2-5; clone size: many; V gene: TRBV12-3/TRBV12-4; D gene: NA; CDR3 DNA: TGTGCCAGCAGTTTCAGTAGGCGGGAGACCCAGTACTTC; CDR3 protein: CASSFSRRETQYF
J gene: TRBJ2-5; clone size: NA; V gene: TRBV9; D gene: NA; CDR3 DNA: TGTGCCAGCAGCGCATGGTACCAAGAGACCCAGTACTTC; CDR3 protein: CASSAWYQETQYF
J gene: TRBJ2-3; clone size: few; V gene: TRBV20-1; D gene: NA; CDR3 DNA: TGCAGTGCTGCTACAGGTCAAGATACGCAGTATTTT; CDR3 protein: CSAATGQDTQYF
J gene: TRBJ2-3; clone size: NA; V gene: TRBV10-2; D gene: NA; CDR3 DNA: TGCGCCAGCAGTGGGAACGGACGGCCACGCACAGATACGCAGTATTTT; CDR3 protein: CASSGNGRPRTDTQYF
J gene: TRBJ2-3; clone size: NA; V gene: TRBV4-1; D gene: NA; CDR3 DNA: TGCGCCAGCAGCCAACAGCCTCAGGGAACCTCCCCAGATACGCAGTATTTT; CDR3 protein: CASSQQPQGTSPDTQYF
J gene: TRBJ1-5; clone size: NA; V gene: TRBV15; D gene: NA; CDR3 DNA: TGTGCCACCAGCAGAGATGTCGGACGTCAGCCCCAGCATTTT; CDR3 protein: CATSRDVGRQPQHF
J gene: TRBJ1-6; clone size: NA; V gene: TRBV20-1; D gene: TRBD1; CDR3 DNA: TGCAGTGCTACACAGGGGAGGAATTCACCCCTCCACTTT; CDR3 protein: CSATQGRNSPLHF
J gene: TRBJ1-2; clone size: once; V gene: TRBV12-3/TRBV12-4; D gene: NA; CDR3 DNA: TGTGCCAGCAGTCCCACACGCTACCCGGGCTACACCTTC; CDR3 protein: CASSPTRYPGYTF
J gene: TRBJ2-1; clone size: few; V gene: TRBV9; D gene: NA; CDR3 DNA: TGTGCCAGCAGCGTAGGGGCCAGGGGGGTCAGCGATGAGCAGTTCTTC; CDR3 protein: CASSVGARGVSDEQFF
J gene: TRBJ1-2; clone size: NA; V gene: TRBV6-5; D gene: NA; CDR3 DNA: TGTGCCAGCAGTTACGGACCCGGAGGGTGTGGCTACACCTTC; CDR3 protein: CASSYGPGGCGYTF
J gene: TRBJ2-1; clone size: many; V gene: TRBV4-1; D gene: NA; CDR3 DNA: TGCGCCAGCGGGGGGCCGTTCAACAATGAGCAGTTCTTC; CDR3 protein: CASGGPFNNEQFF
J gene: TRBJ2-3; clone size: NA; V gene: TRBV10-3; D gene: NA; CDR3 DNA: TGTGCCATCAGTGAGTCGGGGGGGCACACAGATACGCAGTATTTT; CDR3 protein: CAISESGGHTDTQYF
J gene: TRBJ2-2; clone size: NA; V gene: TRBV18; D gene: TRBD2; CDR3 DNA: TGTGCCAGCTCACCACCTTCCGGGAGGGCCTTCGGGGAGCTGTTTTTT; CDR3 protein: CASSPPSGRAFGELFF
J gene: TRBJ2-1; clone size: NA; V gene: TRBV5-1; D gene: TRBD2; CDR3 DNA: TGCGCCAGCAGCTATAGGACTAGCGGGAGGGGATCCTACAATGAGCAGTTCTTC; CDR3 protein: CASSYRTSGRGSYNEQFF
J gene: TRBJ2-2; clone size: few; V gene: TRBV20-1; D gene: NA; CDR3 DNA: TGCAGTGCGCCGGGACCCCGAAGGACCGGGGAGCTGTTTTTT; CDR3 protein: CSAPGPRRTGELFF